What follows is one T cell receptor beta chain and its context. The antigen is undetermined. This sample stems from a study of T cell responses to AZD1222 COVID-19 vaccine. The study, taken as a whole, reports: Females made up more of the donors, who were largely white British, and clonal diversity may have come out too low.

Clones were read by immunoSEQ multiplex PCR, and TCRdb kept only the in-frame ones, dropping some. The data hold over 130,000 clones, with approximately 90% observed a single time. From germline, CDR1 is MGHRA and CDR2 YSYEKL. The ends lost 0 bases at V and 5 bases at J; junction bases unmatched: 9. There are 17 residues in the CDR3. The rearrangement links TRBV4-1 to TRBJ2-3; 9 bases are shared with TRBD2. The sequencing here drew on peripheral blood, taken 28 days after the second AZD1222 dose. The receptor comes from an adult who received the AZD1222 COVID-19 vaccine. The CDR3, as DNA: TGCGCCAGCAGCCAAGATCTAGCGGGATTAAAAAGAGATACGCAGTATTTT. Translated: CASSQDLAGLKRDTQYF.